The rows below give T cell receptor beta chains drawn from one sample of a study of CD8 T cells in ankylosing spondylitis. Via MiXCR, TCRdb re-called the 5' RACE reads, giving one row per CDR3 protein. Of 500,000 to 550,000 distinct CDR3 sequences listed, roughly 13% were seen once; the top ten hold nearly 7%. Material for sequencing was blood, either unsorted or a sorted T cell fraction (not recorded which). These receptors were collected from a male donor with ankylosing spondylitis. Both conserved end residues are part of each CDR3. A D gene is named only where the DNA matches it firmly. Clone size is stated in some rows and not others, as once, few, many or a class when expanded.

D gene | J gene | clone size | V gene | CDR3 DNA | CDR3 protein
- | TRBJ1-3 | - | TRBV3-1 | TGTGCCAGCAGCCAGAAGACAGCTAAGTCTGGAAACACCATATATTTT | CASSQKTAKSGNTIYF
- | TRBJ1-1 | few | TRBV7-8 | TGTGCCAGCAGCTTTGGTGGCCGTCCGGTGACCACTGAAGCTTTCTTT | CASSFGGRPVTTEAFF
- | TRBJ2-3 | - | TRBV6-5 | TGTGCCAGCAGTTACTCCCTCAGGATAGATACGCAGTATTTT | CASSYSLRIDTQYF
- | TRBJ2-5 | few | TRBV24-1 | TGTGCCACCAGTGATAACGGAGTGTTGGGGGAGACCCAGTACTTC | CATSDNGVLGETQYF
- | TRBJ2-3 | few | TRBV7-8 | TGTGCCAGCAGCTTAGTCTACAGGAGCACAGATACGCAGTATTTT | CASSLVYRSTDTQYF
- | TRBJ1-1 | - | TRBV5-1 | TGCGCCAGCTTTGGTGGCCCAGAGGACACTGAAGCTTTCTTT | CASFGGPEDTEAFF
TRBD2 | TRBJ2-3 | few | TRBV5-1 | TGCGCCAGCAGCTTGGTTAGCGGGAGTAGCACAGATACGCAGTATTTT | CASSLVSGSSTDTQYF
- | TRBJ2-5 | few | TRBV12-3/TRBV12-4 | TGTGCCAGCAGGCGAATGTACACTCGGGATCTTGGAGAGACCCAGTACTTC | CASRRMYTRDLGETQYF
- | TRBJ2-3 | few | TRBV18 | TGTGCCAGCTCACCCGTACAAGGCACAGATACGCAGTATTTT | CASSPVQGTDTQYF
- | TRBJ2-1 | - | TRBV27 | TGTGCCAGCAAGGGGCCGGCGGCTGGGCAGTTCTTC | CASKGPAAGQFF
- | TRBJ1-5 | few | TRBV6-1 | TGTGCCAGCGCCCGGGCGGGCTCAAGAGATCAGCCCCAGCATTTT | CASARAGSRDQPQHF
- | TRBJ2-5 | many | TRBV5-1 | TGCGCCAGCAGCTTGGTGCGGGACACACAGAGAGAGACCCAGTACTTC | CASSLVRDTQRETQYF
- | TRBJ2-3 | - | TRBV30 | TGTGCCTGGAGTGTTTCAGGGCGAAATACGCAGTATTTT | CAWSVSGRNTQYF
- | TRBJ1-1 | few | TRBV7-9 | TGTGCCAGCAGGCTAGGTAACATGAACACTGAAGCTTTCTTT | CASRLGNMNTEAFF
- | TRBJ2-6 | few | TRBV5-1 | TGCGCCAGCCGCCTCTGGTATGGAACTGGGGCCAACGTCCTGACTTTC | CASRLWYGTGANVLTF
- | TRBJ2-7 | few | TRBV5-5 | TGTGCCAGCAGCTCTGACGGGGCCCGCTCCTACGAGCAGTACTTC | CASSSDGARSYEQYF
- | TRBJ2-5 | - | TRBV29-1 | TGCAGCGTTCCCGGTAGCGTGGAGACCCAGTACTTC | CSVPGSVETQYF